The 5 T cell receptor beta chains given below trace back to one sample, sequenced in a study of tumor and adjacent non-tumor tissue in lung cancer. TCRbeta libraries were built with three rounds of nested PCR, modified from ARM-PCR. TCRdb reanalysed the multiplex PCR reads using MiXCR and keeps one entry per CDR3 protein. In the table there are 40,000 to 45,000 distinct CDR3 sequences, roughly 60% of which are singletons. RNA was extracted from bulk tissue without any cell sorting. The normal lung tissue was taken more than 3 cm from the tumor edge. The material sequenced was distant non-tumor lung tissue. The receptors shown here come from a woman between 40 and 55 years old with non-small cell lung cancer.

This clonotype was seen only once. The rearrangement links TRBV11-2 to TRBJ2-7; tentatively, D is TRBD1 or TRBD2 (5 bases each). Trimming shortened V by 3 bases and J by 3 bases, and 12 bases separated the two germline ends. Germline V gene lookup returns CDR1 SGHAT and CDR2 FQNNGV. There are 14 residues in the CDR3. CDR3 nucleotides: TGTGCCAGCAGCTTGCATGGAGGACACTACGAGCAGTACTTC. The encoded protein is CASSLHGGHYEQYF.

Concerning this clonotype itself: The germline gene is not matched at one end of the junction; a read error may be the cause. The chain employs TRBV11-2 and TRBJ2-1; D ambiguous. CDR3 size: 13 residues. Germline assignment: CDR1 SGHAT and CDR2 FQNNGV. The CDR3 spells CTSSSLGAGEQFF. Here the CDR3 DNA reads TGTACCAGCAGTTCGCTTGGCGCCGGTGAGCAGTTCTTC.

About this clonotype itself: Since no conserved phenylalanine or tryptophan closes the CDR3, a read error is the likely cause. The chain has TRBV29-1 and TRBJ2-1; D remains ambiguous. V was clipped by 0 bases and J by 5 bases, with 14 bases between them. Germline values: CDR1 SQVTM, CDR2 ANQGSEA. The CDR3 totals 15 residues. CDR3 bases: TGCAGCGTTGAAGATCCGCGCGGAAGAAACAATGAGCAGTTCTCC. Protein product: CSVEDPRGRNNEQFS.

This clonotype has a count of ten or more. The gene calls are TRBV6-5 and TRBJ2-2, with D unclear. Trimming removed 7 bases at V and 0 bases at J, with 12 bases between. CDR3 length equals 15 residues. Per germline, CDR1 MNHEY and CDR2 SVGAGI. CDR3 bases: TGTGCCAGCAAGGATCCGGTCGCGAACACCGGGGAGCTGTTTTTT. Amino acids: CASKDPVANTGELFF.

Worth noting for this clonotype: This CDR3 fails to terminate in the conserved phenylalanine or tryptophan, so it likely reflects a read error. V and J are TRBV7-8 and TRBJ2-7; TRBD1 agrees at 10 bases. Per the germline V gene, CDR1 is SGHVS and CDR2 is FQNEAQ. This CDR3 has 15 amino acids. Trimming removed 7 bases from V and 5 bases from J; junction bases left unmatched: 11. CDR3 DNA: TGTGCCAGCATTTTAGAAGGACAGGGGGGCCACGAGCAGTACTCC. This translates into CASILEGQGGHEQYS.